This T cell receptor beta chain was identified during a study of T cell repertoires in aging, cancer and after chemotherapy. Study summary: Patients with chronic lymphocytic leukemia were sampled before and after fludarabine- or bendamustine-based chemotherapy. General study results and limits: Median generation probability rose over the chemotherapy interval in each cancer cohort, suggesting rebound thymic output.

The template was genomic DNA from peripheral blood, not RNA. A mixed TRB-A/B primer pool amplified rearranged TRB by multiplex touch-down PCR. TCRdb reprocessed the multiplex PCR reads with MiXCR, giving one entry per CDR3 protein. Found here are 5,000 to 7,500 distinct CDR3 sequences, around 32% of them singletons; the top ten hold under 8%. With 5 bases removed from V and 4 bases from J, the gap between germline ends came to 22 bases. Looked up from germline, CDR1 is SEHNR and CDR2 is FQNEAQ (reference sequence). The CDR3 totals 17 residues. This clonotype was detected a few times. As yet, its antigen is unknown.

The sequencing input was blood. The receptor's source is a human donor with a blood cancer. J is TRBJ2-3 and V is TRBV7-9, with D unclear. The CDR3 DNA sequence: TGTGCCAGCAGCCCCTCCCTGGCTAGGAGAAGGGCAGATACGCAGTATTTT. Protein product: CASSPSLARRRADTQYF.